Below, 9 T cell receptor beta chains from the same sample are listed, as sequenced in a study of cytomegalovirus exposure and HLA in healthy donors. Generated by immunoSEQ multiplex PCR, the TCRdb table keeps only in-frame clones and is missing some. The sample comprises 90,000 to 100,000 clones, about 93% of which are singletons, and 0.95% to 1.3% rests with the top ten. Sequencing was performed on PBMCs. Receptors were obtained from a woman in her twenties or thirties in good health and CMV-seropositive.

This sequence joins TRBV4-2 and TRBJ1-1; D call uncertain. This CDR3 region has 14 residues. Trimming cost V 1 base and J 0 bases, with 6 bases left between them. In germline, CDR1 is LGHNA, CDR2 YNFKEQ. CDR3: CASSQVRMNTEAFF. The DNA for the CDR3 is TGTGCCAGCAGCCAAGTTAGAATGAACACTGAAGCTTTCTTT.

This sequence joins TRBV30 and TRBJ1-2, with D hard to call. CDR1 and CDR2 (germline): GTSNPN, SVGIG (reference sequence). V was pared by 2 bases and J by 2 bases, with 6 bases between. The CDR3 covers 12 residues. The CDR3 DNA sequence: TGTGCCTGGAGTACTGTGAACTATGGCTACACCTTC. This codes for CAWSTVNYGYTF.

Here the CDR3 DNA reads TGTGCCAGCAGTCTCGTAGCGGGAGGAACCACAGATACGCAGTATTTT. This encodes CASSLVAGGTTDTQYF. The rearrangement links TRBV27 to TRBJ2-3, with TRBD2 identical over 10 bases. Germline loops: CDR1 MNHEY, CDR2 SMNVEV (reference sequence). The ends lost 5 bases at V and 2 bases at J; junction bases unmatched: 7. The CDR3 runs to 16 residues.

The chain joins TRBV21-1 to TRBJ2-3; the table's D call TRBD1 went unverified against the DNA. TRBV21-1 is an annotated pseudogene. This CDR3 has 12 amino acids. Here the CDR3 reads CASSTGRNTQYF. Here the CDR3 DNA reads TGTGCCAGCAGCACAGGGCGAAATACGCAGTATTTT.

This clone was seen a single time. The V call is TRBV19, the J call TRBJ1-2, with 10 nucleotides matching TRBD1. The germline V gene encodes CDR1 LNHDA and CDR2 SQIVND (reference sequence). Losses at the gene ends were 5 bases for V and 4 bases for J; bases not matched to a gene: 4. The CDR3 has 14 amino acids. In nucleotides, the CDR3 is TGTGCCAGTAGTCCGGACAGGGGGGCCTATGGCTACACCTTC. Translation gives CASSPDRGAYGYTF.

The chain links TRBV29-1 to TRBJ2-1; perhaps TRBD1 as D (5 bases). Trimming took 4 bases from V and 0 from J, leaving 13 bases between them. The germline V gene encodes CDR1 SQVTM and CDR2 ANQGSEA. The CDR3 contains 15 residues. This chain's CDR3 is CSVVWGWNSYNEQFF. The CDR3 nucleotides read TGCAGCGTTGTGTGGGGCTGGAACTCCTACAATGAGCAGTTCTTC.

V gene TRBV7-8 combines with J gene TRBJ2-1, with D possibly being TRBD1 (6 bases). V was shortened by 4 bases and J by 0 bases, with 10 bases between the two germline ends. Per germline, CDR1 SGHVS and CDR2 FQNEAQ. CDR3 size: 15 residues. The CDR3 nucleotides read TGTGCCAGCAGCTATCGACAGGTCTCCTACAATGAGCAGTTCTTC. Its translation: CASSYRQVSYNEQFF.

This chain uses TRBV27 with TRBJ1-2; 7 nucleotides agree with TRBD1. This CDR3 comprises 13 residues. The V and J ends lost 6 bases and 5 bases, in that order; junction bases with no gene match: 6. Germline V CDR1 and CDR2: MNHEY, SMNVEV (reference sequence). The chain's CDR3 is CASSHDREYGYTF. The CDR3 DNA is TGTGCCAGCAGCCACGACAGGGAATATGGCTACACCTTC.

The chain is built from TRBV28 and TRBJ2-7; 9 bases align to TRBD2. Germline trimming cut 6 bases from V and 6 bases from J; bases unmatched to any gene: 12. CDR3 size: 15 residues. The germline V gene has CDR1 MDHEN and CDR2 SYDVKM. The CDR3 bases are TGTGCCAGCAGACAGACTAGCGGCCCTTTGGGCGAGCAGTACTTC. Protein product: CASRQTSGPLGEQYF.